This TCR beta chain emerged from a study of identical twins. Study observations and caveats: Fewer insertions were carried by abundant cord blood beta clonotypes, but none was seen in memory repertoires. Out-of-frame alpha sequences shared by twins showed excess low generation probability.

Trimming stripped 0 bases from V and 0 bases from J, with 12 bases between. The germline CDR1 and CDR2 sequences are SGHRS and YFSETQ. This CDR3 is built from 16 residues. This clonotype was counted ten times or more. Antigen: not known. TCRdb used MiXCR to reprocess the 5' RACE reads, holding one entry per CDR3 protein. The table records a few hundred thousand distinct CDR3 sequences, approximately 10% of them present only once. The sequenced sample was memory T cells sorted from blood. The V call is TRBV5-1, the J call TRBJ1-1; D is uncertain. This TCR derives from a man between 45 and 60 years old in good health. CDR3 residues: CASSLDSSQLNTEAFF. The CDR3 DNA sequence: TGCGCCAGCAGCTTGGACAGCTCTCAATTGAACACTGAAGCTTTCTTT.